The TCR beta chain described here comes from a study of blood T cell repertoires in COVID-19. Study-wide context: Sources were T cells, B-cell-depleted T cells, or PBMCs; the material itself was cDNA or gDNA.

The CDR3 consists of 17 residues. Germline-derived CDR1 and CDR2 are SGHRS and YFSETQ. V was clipped by 5 bases and J by 7 bases; unmatched bases: 13. Original methodology: The assay estimated nucleated cells by amplifying reference gene primers. TCRdb keeps only in-frame clones here, not all; method: immunoSEQ multiplex PCR. V and J calls and clone size are as listed in that table; D and trimming were resolved from the DNA. The top ten clones hold 3.9% of a sample with 300,000 to 450,000 clones, roughly 89% of them seen once. The sequence came from a woman between 55 and 75 years old with COVID-19, enrolled during active disease. Sequenced: peripheral blood. This chain connects TRBV5-1 to TRBJ2-2; 11 nucleotides agree with TRBD1. DNA of the CDR3: TGCGCCAGCAGTCGCGGACAGGGGGCCTTCCGTGGCGGGGAGCTGTTTTTT. As protein: CASSRGQGAFRGGELFF.